This paragraph reports one T cell receptor (beta chain). The antigen remains unidentified. TCRdb recomputed calls from the reads with MiXCR, one row per CDR3 protein. The profile covers around 490,000 distinct CDR3 sequences, with more than 25% appearing a single time and roughly 13% taken by the ten largest. The sample comes from a study of T cell repertoires in cytomegalovirus infection. Broader study findings: Identification of carriers of CMV plus the relevant HLA was achieved through cumulative public TCR beta family frequency.

Germline CDR1 and CDR2: MGHRA and YSYEKL. V was pared by 4 bases and J by 4 bases, with 18 bases of the junction left unmatched. This CDR3 is built from 19 residues. The receptor was isolated from a human donor in good health (CMV status not recorded). Some clones in this sample may be carry-over from other donors' samples. The chain links TRBV4-1 to TRBJ2-2, with 7 bases lining up with TRBD2. Specimen: PBMCs. CDR3 in DNA: TGCGCCAGCAGCCGACTAGAGGGGTTAGGGAGCGGGATCACCGGGGAGCTGTTTTTT. This encodes CASSRLEGLGSGITGELFF.